This is a list of T cell receptor beta chains from one sample in a study of blood T cells in healthy people across ages. TCRdb independently ran MiXCR on the 5' RACE reads; one entry per CDR3 protein. The sample shows about 580,000 distinct CDR3 sequences, 40% to 50% of them seen only once. The specimen was blood. The receptors come from a man older than 75 in good health. The CDR3 runs from the conserved cysteine through the conserved F or W. The D gene is left open where the match is weak. Size is omitted from some rows. Given values are once, few, many or a class for expanded clones.

v_call: TRBV7-6
clone_size: .
j_call: TRBJ1-6
d_call: .
cdr3_nt: TGTGCCAGCAGCCCAACGCCAACGACCGGGGTTTCACCCCTCCACTTT
cdr3_aa: CASSPTPTTGVSPLHF

v_call: TRBV6-1
clone_size: .
j_call: TRBJ2-3
d_call: .
cdr3_nt: TGTGCCAGCAGCCTTCCCGGGGGTTCAGATACGCAGTATTTT
cdr3_aa: CASSLPGGSDTQYF

v_call: TRBV6-5
clone_size: .
j_call: TRBJ2-7
d_call: TRBD2
cdr3_nt: TGTGCCAGCAGTTACGGAGGCTCTCTCGGGGGGTCCTACGAGCAGTACTTC
cdr3_aa: CASSYGGSLGGSYEQYF

v_call: TRBV27
clone_size: .
j_call: TRBJ2-1
d_call: TRBD1
cdr3_nt: TGTGCCAGCAGTCAACGACAGGGATCCTACAATGAGCAGTTCTTC
cdr3_aa: CASSQRQGSYNEQFF

v_call: TRBV29-1
clone_size: few
j_call: TRBJ1-2
d_call: TRBD1
cdr3_nt: TGCAGCGTTGATCCTGGGGCAGGGGGCTCAGCTAACTATGGCTACACCTTC
cdr3_aa: CSVDPGAGGSANYGYTF

v_call: TRBV10-3
clone_size: .
j_call: TRBJ2-1
d_call: .
cdr3_nt: TGTGCCATCAGTGATATCGTGATGTCCTCCTACAATGAGCAGTTCTTC
cdr3_aa: CAISDIVMSSYNEQFF

v_call: TRBV2
clone_size: .
j_call: TRBJ2-3
d_call: TRBD1
cdr3_nt: TGTGCCAGCAGTGGACAGGGGGGGACAGATACGCAGTATTTT
cdr3_aa: CASSGQGGTDTQYF

v_call: TRBV7-2
clone_size: .
j_call: TRBJ2-1
d_call: .
cdr3_nt: TGTGCCAGCAGCCCCCGGGGGCCGGGGAATGAGCAGTTCTTC
cdr3_aa: CASSPRGPGNEQFF

v_call: TRBV28
clone_size: .
j_call: TRBJ2-1
d_call: .
cdr3_nt: TGTGCCAGCAGTCAAGGGACAACGGGGGAGCAGTTCTTC
cdr3_aa: CASSQGTTGEQFF

v_call: TRBV20-1
clone_size: .
j_call: TRBJ2-7
d_call: .
cdr3_nt: TGCAGTGCCCCCTCAGGACAGACCTACGAGCAGTACTTC
cdr3_aa: CSAPSGQTYEQYF

v_call: TRBV4-3
clone_size: .
j_call: TRBJ1-1
d_call: TRBD1
cdr3_nt: TGCGCCAGCAGCCAAGTAAACAGGGGGAACACTGAAGCTTTCTTT
cdr3_aa: CASSQVNRGNTEAFF

v_call: TRBV6-6
clone_size: many
j_call: TRBJ1-2
d_call: TRBD1
cdr3_nt: TGTGCCAGCAGTTTGGGACAGGGGGACTTCTATGGCTACACCTTC
cdr3_aa: CASSLGQGDFYGYTF

v_call: TRBV3-1
clone_size: .
j_call: TRBJ2-1
d_call: TRBD2
cdr3_nt: TGTGCCAGCAGCTTCACTAGCGGAGACAATGAGCAGTTCTTC
cdr3_aa: CASSFTSGDNEQFF

v_call: TRBV5-1
clone_size: .
j_call: TRBJ2-7
d_call: TRBD2
cdr3_nt: TGCGCCAGCAGCCCCGGACTAGCGGGGCTTAAAACCTACGAGCAGTACTTC
cdr3_aa: CASSPGLAGLKTYEQYF

v_call: TRBV7-2
clone_size: .
j_call: TRBJ2-7
d_call: TRBD1
cdr3_nt: TGTGCCAGCGGGGACAGGGTAACCTACGAGCAGTACTTC
cdr3_aa: CASGDRVTYEQYF

v_call: TRBV10-3
clone_size: .
j_call: TRBJ2-3
d_call: .
cdr3_nt: TGTGCCAGCCAAGGGGGGGCGCAAAATACGCAGTATTTT
cdr3_aa: CASQGGAQNTQYF

v_call: TRBV7-2
clone_size: .
j_call: TRBJ2-1
d_call: TRBD2
cdr3_nt: TGTGCCGGAGGGACTAGCGGGAGCTACAATGAGCAGTTCTTC
cdr3_aa: CAGGTSGSYNEQFF

v_call: TRBV6-5
clone_size: .
j_call: TRBJ2-5
d_call: .
cdr3_nt: TGTGCCAGCAGTTACGGGGTAGCACGGGCGCCTGTTGAGACCCAGTACTTC
cdr3_aa: CASSYGVARAPVETQYF

v_call: TRBV20-1
clone_size: .
j_call: TRBJ1-2
d_call: .
cdr3_nt: TGCAGTGCTACCAGGGGCCCCACTAACTATGGCTACACCTTC
cdr3_aa: CSATRGPTNYGYTF

v_call: TRBV14
clone_size: once
j_call: TRBJ2-5
d_call: .
cdr3_nt: TGTGCCAGCAGCCAACACTCACAAGAGACCCAGTACTTC
cdr3_aa: CASSQHSQETQYF

v_call: TRBV5-1
clone_size: .
j_call: TRBJ2-1
d_call: .
cdr3_nt: TGCGCCAGCAGCAGCCCTGGGCAGGGCGAGCAGTTCTTC
cdr3_aa: CASSSPGQGEQFF

v_call: TRBV29-1
clone_size: .
j_call: TRBJ2-3
d_call: TRBD2
cdr3_nt: TGCAGCGCCCAGACTGGACTAGCGGGTAGTACGCAGTATTTT
cdr3_aa: CSAQTGLAGSTQYF

v_call: TRBV7-2
clone_size: .
j_call: TRBJ2-3
d_call: .
cdr3_nt: TGTGCCAGCAGACGTCTCCGGGACTTCACAGATACGCAGTATTTT
cdr3_aa: CASRRLRDFTDTQYF

v_call: TRBV6-5
clone_size: many
j_call: TRBJ2-1
d_call: TRBD1
cdr3_nt: TGTGCCAGCAGTTACCCAACCGGGACAGGGGATCATGAGCAGTTCTTC
cdr3_aa: CASSYPTGTGDHEQFF

v_call: TRBV9
clone_size: .
j_call: TRBJ2-1
d_call: .
cdr3_nt: TGTGCCAGCAGCGTAAGTACAGGGCCCTACAATGAGCAGTTCTTC
cdr3_aa: CASSVSTGPYNEQFF

v_call: TRBV11-2
clone_size: .
j_call: TRBJ2-3
d_call: .
cdr3_nt: TGTGCCAGCAGCTTAGTTCTGGAAGATACGCAGTATTTT
cdr3_aa: CASSLVLEDTQYF

v_call: TRBV7-2
clone_size: .
j_call: TRBJ2-3
d_call: .
cdr3_nt: TGTGCCAGCAGCTTAGGGCCTCAGCCCCCAGATACGCAGTATTTT
cdr3_aa: CASSLGPQPPDTQYF

v_call: TRBV7-9
clone_size: .
j_call: TRBJ2-6
d_call: .
cdr3_nt: TGTGCCAACAGCTTACAGGGCTCTAGGGCCAACGTCCTGACTTTC
cdr3_aa: CANSLQGSRANVLTF

v_call: TRBV7-3
clone_size: .
j_call: TRBJ2-6
d_call: .
cdr3_nt: TGTGCCAGCAGCCCAATGGCAGGGACCGGGGCCAACGTCCTGACTTTC
cdr3_aa: CASSPMAGTGANVLTF

v_call: TRBV4-3
clone_size: .
j_call: TRBJ2-4
d_call: .
cdr3_nt: TGCGCCAGCAGCCAAGATCGAACTAGCCGTATTCAGTACTTC
cdr3_aa: CASSQDRTSRIQYF

v_call: TRBV29-1
clone_size: many
j_call: TRBJ2-1
d_call: TRBD2
cdr3_nt: TGCAGCGTTGCGGATCAGCGGGACCAGCAGTTCTTC
cdr3_aa: CSVADQRDQQFF

v_call: TRBV3-1
clone_size: .
j_call: TRBJ2-1
d_call: .
cdr3_nt: TGTGCCAGCAGCTCCCAGGAGCCGGGTGAGCAGTTCTTC
cdr3_aa: CASSSQEPGEQFF

v_call: TRBV6-2/TRBV6-3
clone_size: few
j_call: TRBJ1-2
d_call: .
cdr3_nt: TGTGCCAGCAGGGCCTTATACGCTCTTAACTATGGCTACACCTTC
cdr3_aa: CASRALYALNYGYTF

v_call: TRBV20-1
clone_size: .
j_call: TRBJ2-1
d_call: .
cdr3_nt: TGCAGTGCTAGAGATCCCTCCGGGCCCGGGAATGAGCAGTTCTTC
cdr3_aa: CSARDPSGPGNEQFF

v_call: TRBV12-3/TRBV12-4
clone_size: few
j_call: TRBJ2-1
d_call: TRBD2
cdr3_nt: TGTGCCAGCAGCGGACGGGAGGGTGATGAGCAGTTCTTC
cdr3_aa: CASSGREGDEQFF

v_call: TRBV28
clone_size: .
j_call: TRBJ2-4
d_call: TRBD1
cdr3_nt: TGCGCCAGCAGTTTCCTACCGGGACAGGGCAGCATTCAGTACTTC
cdr3_aa: CASSFLPGQGSIQYF

v_call: TRBV6-2/TRBV6-3
clone_size: .
j_call: TRBJ2-7
d_call: .
cdr3_nt: TGTGCCAGCAGTTTCGACAGAGATTACGAGCAGTACTTC
cdr3_aa: CASSFDRDYEQYF

v_call: TRBV5-1
clone_size: few
j_call: TRBJ2-3
d_call: .
cdr3_nt: TGCGCCAGCAGCGATTACACAGATACGCAGTATTTT
cdr3_aa: CASSDYTDTQYF

v_call: TRBV20-1
clone_size: .
j_call: TRBJ2-1
d_call: .
cdr3_nt: TGCAGTGCGCTAGAGGGGGGAGCGGGGTTAGGTTCCTACAATGAGCAGTTCTTC
cdr3_aa: CSALEGGAGLGSYNEQFF

v_call: TRBV5-1
clone_size: .
j_call: TRBJ2-3
d_call: TRBD2
cdr3_nt: TGCGCCAGCAGCCCGAGGGCCAGCGGGGTCACAGATACGCAGTATTTT
cdr3_aa: CASSPRASGVTDTQYF

v_call: TRBV7-2
clone_size: .
j_call: TRBJ2-7
d_call: .
cdr3_nt: TGTGCCAGCAGCGACGACTCCTACGAGCAGTACTTC
cdr3_aa: CASSDDSYEQYF

v_call: TRBV4-3
clone_size: .
j_call: TRBJ2-7
d_call: .
cdr3_nt: TGCGCCAGCAGCCAAGAGACGGGATACGAGCAGTACTTC
cdr3_aa: CASSQETGYEQYF

v_call: TRBV11-2
clone_size: once
j_call: TRBJ1-5
d_call: .
cdr3_nt: TGTGCCAGCAGCTTAGAACAGGATAGGCCCCAGCATTTT
cdr3_aa: CASSLEQDRPQHF

v_call: TRBV27
clone_size: .
j_call: TRBJ1-2
d_call: .
cdr3_nt: TGTGCCAGCAGCTGGGACGTCAACTATGGCTACACCTTC
cdr3_aa: CASSWDVNYGYTF

v_call: TRBV20-1
clone_size: few
j_call: TRBJ2-1
d_call: .
cdr3_nt: TGCAGTGCTCATCAAGCAAAGGGAGCAAACAATGAGCAGTTCTTC
cdr3_aa: CSAHQAKGANNEQFF

v_call: TRBV7-2
clone_size: many
j_call: TRBJ2-7
d_call: .
cdr3_nt: TGTGCCAGCAGTCACCTCTCCTACGAGCAGTACTTC
cdr3_aa: CASSHLSYEQYF

v_call: TRBV5-1
clone_size: .
j_call: TRBJ2-1
d_call: .
cdr3_nt: TGCGCCAGCAGCTTGGGCAGGGCTTGGGACTCCTACAATGAGCAGTTCTTC
cdr3_aa: CASSLGRAWDSYNEQFF

v_call: TRBV6-5
clone_size: many
j_call: TRBJ2-1
d_call: TRBD2
cdr3_nt: TGTGCCAGCAGTTACCTAACTAGCGGGGGGGGCAATGAGCAGTTCTTC
cdr3_aa: CASSYLTSGGGNEQFF